This T cell receptor (beta chain) came from a study of CD4+ T cells in melanoma. CDR3 size: 13 residues. Profiled with immunoSEQ multiplex PCR; TCRdb holds only in-frame clones, not every one. The sample comprises some 50,000 clones, approximately 89% of which are singletons, and about 10% rests with the top ten. As regards this clone: Its matching antigen is unknown.

Study conclusions and caveats: Neoantigen-specific CD4+ T cells in melanoma reportedly had diverse differentiation states. CD8+ T cell, macrophage and B cell function reportedly correlated with neoantigen-specific CD4+ T cells.

Input material: peripheral blood. The chain is built from TRBV21-1 and TRBJ2-7; the DNA was not compared with TRBD1, the D call given in the table. TRBV21-1 is a pseudogene locus. This TCR came from a human donor with melanoma. The CDR3 is CASSQDIPYEQYF. CDR3 nucleotides: TGTGCCAGCAGCCAAGACATACCCTACGAGCAGTACTTC.